The 19 T cell receptor beta chains below all came from one sample that was sequenced in a study of regulatory T cells in long-lasting Graves disease. Construction of the TCR beta libraries employed iRepertoire HTBI primers in conjunction with Arm-PCR of CDR3 regions. TCRdb re-called the multiplex PCR reads with MiXCR, one entry per CDR3 protein. This table holds about 350,000 distinct CDR3 sequences, over 15% found once. Indicated time point: newly diagnosed GD, antithyroid drugs for less than 3 months. The TCR library was made from RNA that had been extracted from PBMCs in TRIzol. This sample also appeared in a second study, on T cells in Graves' hyperthyroidism and ophthalmopathy.

The input for sequencing was peripheral blood mononuclear cells (PBMCs), taken at new diagnosis, from a patient treated with antithyroid drugs. Every receptor here comes from a man aged 40-55 years with Graves disease.

This chain uses TRBV28 with TRBJ1-6; D remains unclear. Germline CDR1 MDHEN, CDR2 SYDVKM. Trimming pared 0 bases from V and 7 bases from J, leaving 7 bases between. The CDR3 runs 14 residues. CDR3 residues: CASSLWEQNSPLHF. The CDR3 nucleotides read TGTGCCAGCAGTTTATGGGAGCAGAATTCACCCCTCCACTTT. The full variable domain, its missing parts supplied by reference TRBV28 and TRBJ1-6, is DVKVTQSSRYLVKRTGEKVFLECVQDMDHENMFWYRQDPGLGLRLIYFSYDVKMKEKGDIPEGYSVSREKKERFSLILESASTNQTSMYLCASSLWEQNSPLHFGNGTRLTVT.

The genes are TRBV7-9 and TRBJ2-3; 8 bases fit TRBD2. The CDR3 runs 19 residues. J lost 3 bases, V lost 1 base, and 15 bases had no gene match. Germline values: CDR1 SEHNR, CDR2 FQNEAQ (reference sequence). The CDR3 region is CASSLGGWVAGTHTDTQYF. In DNA form, the CDR3 reads TGTGCCAGCAGCTTAGGAGGTTGGGTAGCGGGGACCCATACAGATACGCAGTATTTT.

In this sample, this clonotype turned up a few times. This CDR3 is CASSQDLGLAGGQETQYF. The CDR3 DNA reads TGCGCCAGCAGCCAAGATTTGGGACTAGCGGGGGGCCAAGAGACCCAGTACTTC. The V call is TRBV4-1, the J call TRBJ2-5; 15 bases align to TRBD2. Germline values: CDR1 MGHRA, CDR2 YSYEKL. The V and J ends lost 0 bases and 1 base, in that order; junction bases with no gene match: 3. This CDR3 contains 18 residues.

This clonotype was observed at least ten times. This rearrangement joins TRBV28 to TRBJ1-2; D is possibly TRBD1 (6 bases). This CDR3 is built from 14 residues. Deletions cut 7 bases from V and 4 bases from J, with 16 bases between. The germline gives CDR1 MDHEN, CDR2 SYDVKM. CDR3 residues: CASTRSDSGYGYTF. The CDR3, as DNA: TGTGCCAGCACTCGCTCGGACAGTGGCTATGGCTACACCTTC.

This clonotype was picked up a small number of times. The chain links TRBV12-3 or TRBV12-4 to TRBJ1-5; the match to TRBD1 covers 7 bases. CDR3 length: 14 amino acids. The ends lost 5 bases at V and 6 bases at J; junction bases unmatched: 7. CDR3 nucleotides: TGTGCCAGCAGTCAACAGGGGTTGGGTCAGCCCCAGCATTTT. As protein: CASSQQGLGQPQHF.

The chain carries TRBV11-3 and TRBJ2-2; D ambiguous. CDR1 is SGHNT, CDR2 YENEEA, per germline. V lost 5 bases, J lost 0 bases, and 13 bases lay in between. CDR3 length: 16 amino acids. CDR3 DNA: TGTGCCAGCAGCCCCCAACGGACCCCGAACACCGGGGAGCTGTTTTTT. Protein product: CASSPQRTPNTGELFF. Variable domain in full (rest from reference TRBV11-3 and TRBJ2-2): EAGVVQSPRYKIIEKKQPVAFWCNPISGHNTLYWYLQNLGQGPELLIRYENEEAVDDSQLPKDRFSAERLKGVDSTLKIQPAELGDSAVYLCASSPQRTPNTGELFFGEGSRLTVL.

This clonotype was counted only a few times. J is TRBJ2-5 and V is TRBV13; weak D call: TRBD2 (5 bases). Germline CDR1 is PRHDT and CDR2 is FYEKMQ (reference sequence). CDR3 length: 15 residues. Trimming took 1 base from V and 5 from J, leaving 14 bases between them. The CDR3 DNA reads TGTGCCAGCAGCTTAGACAACGACGGGGTGGAGACCCAGTACTTC. Amino acids: CASSLDNDGVETQYF.

At least ten counts were recorded for this clonotype. The V call is TRBV2, the J call TRBJ2-3; D gene uncertain. Germline V gene sequence: CDR1 SNHLY, CDR2 FYNNEI. The length of the CDR3 is 12 residues. V lost 3 bases and J 10 bases, leaving 11 bases between the germline ends. The CDR3 is CASSDLEAPQYF. CDR3 sequence (DNA): TGTGCCAGCAGTGATCTCGAGGCCCCGCAGTATTTT.

This clonotype has more than one count but fewer than ten. This chain links TRBV2 with TRBJ2-2; 15 bases agree with TRBD2. Germline V gene sequence: CDR1 SNHLY, CDR2 FYNNEI. With V trimmed by 8 bases and J by 6 bases, 7 bases remained unmatched. The CDR3 runs 16 residues. The CDR3 loop reads CASAGLAGGGPGELFF. The DNA of the CDR3 is TGTGCCAGCGCTGGACTAGCGGGGGGGGGCCCCGGGGAGCTGTTTTTT.

This clonotype was seen ten or more times. This chain connects TRBV7-9 to TRBJ2-5, with unresolved D. Per the germline V gene, CDR1 is SEHNR and CDR2 is FQNEAQ (reference sequence). CDR3 size: 14 residues. V was clipped by 5 bases and J by 3 bases, with 13 bases between them. CDR3 bases: TGTGCCAGCAGCCGCCGCGCCTATGAAGAGACCCAGTACTTC. Translating it yields CASSRRAYEETQYF.

This clonotype appeared many times. The chain links TRBV10-3 to TRBJ2-2; 7 nucleotides agree with TRBD2. The germline V gene encodes CDR1 ENHRY and CDR2 SYGVKD. After removal of 8 bases from V and 5 bases from J, the junction contained 8 bases not matched to a gene. This CDR3 spans 14 amino acids. The CDR3 is CAIRTRTGTGELFF. Here the CDR3 DNA reads TGTGCCATCCGGACTAGGACTGGGACCGGGGAGCTGTTTTTT.

This clonotype was picked up many times. The CDR3 loop is CASSLEALRGEQYF. The CDR3 DNA is TGTGCCAGCAGCTTGGAGGCCCTTAGGGGCGAGCAGTACTTC. The chain couples TRBV7-2 to TRBJ2-7, with D perhaps matching TRBD1 or TRBD2 (5 bases each). This CDR3 spans 14 amino acids. Germline values: CDR1 SGHTA, CDR2 FQGNSA. Trimming cost V 3 bases and J 6 bases, with 15 bases left between them.

This clonotype was found many times. This rearrangement joins TRBV7-2 to TRBJ1-6; 8 bases are a match to TRBD1. The CDR3 is 15 residues long. Trimming took 2 bases from V and 9 from J; bases not matched to a gene: 6. In germline, CDR1 is SGHTA, CDR2 FQGNSA. The CDR3 here is CASSLIGQGSSPLHF. CDR3 DNA sequence: TGTGCCAGCAGCTTAATAGGACAGGGTAGTTCACCCCTCCACTTT.

In its sample, this clonotype was seen many times. This chain connects TRBV29-1 to TRBJ1-1, with D maybe TRBD1 (5 bases). This CDR3 region has 13 residues. The V and J ends lost 5 bases and 1 base respectively, with 11 bases between them. Germline lookup yields CDR1 SQVTM and CDR2 ANQGSEA. Written as DNA, the CDR3 is TGCAGCGTTCATGGGGGTGAGAACACTGAAGCTTTCTTT. Translated: CSVHGGENTEAFF.

The rearrangement links TRBV5-1 to TRBJ2-1, with TRBD2 matching 12 bases. The CDR3 consists of 16 residues. The V gene end was trimmed by 0 bases and the J gene end by 10 bases; junction bases not matched to a gene: 8. Germline V gives CDR1 SGHRS, CDR2 YFSETQ. The CDR3: CASSLGTSGESGEQFF. Here the CDR3 DNA reads TGCGCCAGCAGCTTGGGGACTAGCGGGGAGTCGGGGGAGCAGTTCTTC.

The table lists this clonotype with many counts. J is TRBJ2-5 and V is TRBV11-1, with TRBD1 as a possible D gene (6 bases). Germline loops: CDR1 SGHAT, CDR2 FQDESV (reference sequence). V was trimmed by 5 bases and J by 2 bases, leaving 12 bases between them. The CDR3 length is 14 residues. CDR3 residues: CASSLIQGQETQYF. In nucleotides, the CDR3 is TGTGCCAGCAGCCTGATACAGGGACAAGAGACCCAGTACTTC. The full variable domain, its missing parts supplied by reference TRBV11-1 and TRBJ2-5, is EAEVAQSPRYKITEKSQAVAFWCDPISGHATLYWYRQILGQGPELLVQFQDESVVDDSQLPKDRFSAERLKGVDSTLKIQPAELGDSAMYLCASSLIQGQETQYFGPGTRLLVL.

This clonotype came up a few times. The chain employs TRBV7-2 and TRBJ1-6, with no clear D. CDR3 length: 18 residues. The V gene lost 8 bases and the J gene lost 2 bases, with 22 bases spanning the gap. The germline gives CDR1 SGHTA, CDR2 FQGNSA. CDR3 sequence reads: CASAIRRQNRAYNSPLHF. Written as DNA, the CDR3 is TGTGCCAGCGCAATCAGAAGGCAAAACCGGGCCTATAATTCACCCCTCCACTTT.

The chain has TRBV27 and TRBJ1-1, with 10 bases fitting TRBD1. J lost 4 bases, V lost 5 bases, and 4 bases had no gene match. CDR3 size: 14 residues. Per germline, CDR1 MNHEY and CDR2 SMNVEV (reference sequence). The DNA of the CDR3 is TGTGCCAGCAGTCCTCGACAGGGGGCCACTGAAGCTTTCTTT. This codes for CASSPRQGATEAFF.

Worth noting for this clonotype: The junction and the germline gene differ at one end; a read error may be behind it. This rearrangement joins TRBV2 to TRBJ2-2; 11 bases line up with TRBD2. This CDR3 has 17 amino acids. Germline V lookup: CDR1 SNHLY, CDR2 FYNNEI. The DNA of the CDR3 is TGTGCCGGCAGTGAAAGTAGCGGGGGGGCCGGCACCGGGGAGCTGTTTTTT. Residues: CAGSESSGGAGTGELFF. Full variable domain (missing parts from reference TRBV2 and TRBJ2-2): EPEVTQTPSHQVTQMGQEVILRCVPISNHLYFYWYRQILGQKVEFLVSFYNNEISEKSEIFDDQFSVERPDGSNFTLKIRSTKLEDSAMYFCAGSESSGGAGTGELFFGEGSRLTVL.